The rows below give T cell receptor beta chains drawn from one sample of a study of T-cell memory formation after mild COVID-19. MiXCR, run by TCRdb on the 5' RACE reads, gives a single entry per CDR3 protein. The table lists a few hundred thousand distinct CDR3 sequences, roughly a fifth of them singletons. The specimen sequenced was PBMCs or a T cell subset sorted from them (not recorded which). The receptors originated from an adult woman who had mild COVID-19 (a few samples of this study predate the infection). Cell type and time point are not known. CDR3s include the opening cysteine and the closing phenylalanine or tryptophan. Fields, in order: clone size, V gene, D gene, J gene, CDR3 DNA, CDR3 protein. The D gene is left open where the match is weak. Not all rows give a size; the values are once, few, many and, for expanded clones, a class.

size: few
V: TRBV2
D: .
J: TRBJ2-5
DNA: TGTGCCAGCAGTGAATTGGCAGGACCCCAAGAGACCCAGTACTTC
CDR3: CASSELAGPQETQYF

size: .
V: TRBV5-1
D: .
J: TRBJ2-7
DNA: TGCGCCAGCAGCTTGACCCAGGCCCCTAGCGAGCAGTACTTC
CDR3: CASSLTQAPSEQYF

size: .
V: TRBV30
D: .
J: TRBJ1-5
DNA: TGTGCCTGGAGTGAGGATAGCAATCAGCCCCAGCATTTT
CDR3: CAWSEDSNQPQHF

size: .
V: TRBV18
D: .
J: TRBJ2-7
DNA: TGTGCCAGCTCAAAGGACAGTCTCTACGAGCAGTACTTC
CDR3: CASSKDSLYEQYF

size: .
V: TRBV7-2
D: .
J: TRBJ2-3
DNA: TGTGCCAGCAGCTTAGCGGGGGCAGGCAACCCTTCTTCGCAGTATTTT
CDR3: CASSLAGAGNPSSQYF

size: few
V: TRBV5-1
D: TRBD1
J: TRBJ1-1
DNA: TGCGCCAGCAGGCATCTTTCAGGGGGGGCGCTGACTGAAGCTTTCTTT
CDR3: CASRHLSGGALTEAFF

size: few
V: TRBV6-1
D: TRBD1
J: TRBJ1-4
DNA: TGTGCCAGCAGTACCGGGACAGTTAATGAAAAACTGTTTTTT
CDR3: CASSTGTVNEKLFF

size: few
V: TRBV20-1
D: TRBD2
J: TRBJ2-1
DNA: TGCAGTGCTAGGACGCTAGCGGGTGTCTCCTACAATGAGCAGTTCTTC
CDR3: CSARTLAGVSYNEQFF

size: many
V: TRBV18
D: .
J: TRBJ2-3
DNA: TGTGCCAGCTCACCCTCGGACAGCCGCACAGATACGCAGTATTTT
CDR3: CASSPSDSRTDTQYF

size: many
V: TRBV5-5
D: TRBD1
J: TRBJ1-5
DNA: TGTGCCAGCAGCTTGGGGGACAGGGATCAGCCCCAGCATTTT
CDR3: CASSLGDRDQPQHF

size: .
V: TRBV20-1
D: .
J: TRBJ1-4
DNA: TGCAGTGCTAGAGATCAACCGGCCGAGGAAAAACTGTTTTTT
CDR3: CSARDQPAEEKLFF

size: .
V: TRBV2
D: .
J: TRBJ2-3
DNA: TGTGCGGCGGGGATCAGCACAGATACGCAGTATTTT
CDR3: CAAGISTDTQYF

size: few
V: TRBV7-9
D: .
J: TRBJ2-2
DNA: TGTGCCAGCAGCTTAGAGATCCGGCCCGGGGAGCTGTTTTTT
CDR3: CASSLEIRPGELFF

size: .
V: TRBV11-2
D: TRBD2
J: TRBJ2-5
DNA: TGTGCCAGCAGCTTATATTGGGGCGGGAGGGAGACCCAGTACTTC
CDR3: CASSLYWGGRETQYF

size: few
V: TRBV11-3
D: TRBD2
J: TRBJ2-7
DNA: TGTGCCAGCAGCGACGGGGGGAGCTACGAGCAGTACTTC
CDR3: CASSDGGSYEQYF